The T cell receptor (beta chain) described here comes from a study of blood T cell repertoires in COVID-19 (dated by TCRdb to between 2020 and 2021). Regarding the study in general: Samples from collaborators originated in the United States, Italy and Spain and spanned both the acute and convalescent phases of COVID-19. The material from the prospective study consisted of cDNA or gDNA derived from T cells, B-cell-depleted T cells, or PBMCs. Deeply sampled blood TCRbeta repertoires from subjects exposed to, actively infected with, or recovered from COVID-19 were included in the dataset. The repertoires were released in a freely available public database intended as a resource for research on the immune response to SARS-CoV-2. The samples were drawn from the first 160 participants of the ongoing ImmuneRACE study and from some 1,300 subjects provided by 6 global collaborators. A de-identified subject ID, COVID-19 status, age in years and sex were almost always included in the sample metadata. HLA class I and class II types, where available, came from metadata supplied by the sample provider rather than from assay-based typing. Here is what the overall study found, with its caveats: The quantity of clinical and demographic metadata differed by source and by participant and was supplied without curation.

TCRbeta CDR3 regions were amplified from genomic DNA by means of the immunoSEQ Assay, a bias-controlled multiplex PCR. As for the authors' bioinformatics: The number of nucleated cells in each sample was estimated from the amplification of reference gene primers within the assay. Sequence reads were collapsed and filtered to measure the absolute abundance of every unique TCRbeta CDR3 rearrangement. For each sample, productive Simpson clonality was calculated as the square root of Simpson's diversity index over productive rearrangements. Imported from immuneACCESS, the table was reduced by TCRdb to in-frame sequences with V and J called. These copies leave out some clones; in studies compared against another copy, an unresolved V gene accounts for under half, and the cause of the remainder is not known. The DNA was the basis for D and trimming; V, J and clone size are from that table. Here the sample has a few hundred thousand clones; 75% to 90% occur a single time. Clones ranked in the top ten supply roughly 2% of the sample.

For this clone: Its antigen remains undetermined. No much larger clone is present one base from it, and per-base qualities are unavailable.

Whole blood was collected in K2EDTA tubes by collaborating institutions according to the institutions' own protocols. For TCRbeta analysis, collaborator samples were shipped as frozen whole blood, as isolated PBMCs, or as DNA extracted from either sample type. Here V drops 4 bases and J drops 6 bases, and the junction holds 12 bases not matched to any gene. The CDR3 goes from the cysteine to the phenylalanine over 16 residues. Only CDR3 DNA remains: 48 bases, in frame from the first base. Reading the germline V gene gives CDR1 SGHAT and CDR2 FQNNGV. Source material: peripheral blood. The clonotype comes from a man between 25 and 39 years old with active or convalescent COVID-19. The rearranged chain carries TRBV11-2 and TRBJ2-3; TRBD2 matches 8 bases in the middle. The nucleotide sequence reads TGTGCCAGCAGCTCAACAGCGGGAGCTCTTGGGGATACGCAGTATTTT. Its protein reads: CASSSTAGALGDTQYF.